These T cell receptor beta chains were read from a single sample in a study of radiation and T cells in renal cell carcinoma. Libraries were prepared by immunoSEQ multiplex PCR; TCRdb keeps only in-frame clonotypes and omits some of them. Of some 46,000 clones listed, 80% to 85% are singletons. This sample comprised blood, obtained from a patient whose treatment included radiotherapy and nephrectomy. These receptors were obtained from a woman in her sixties or seventies with renal cell carcinoma. The CDR3 runs from the conserved cysteine through the conserved F or W. Fields, in order: V gene, D gene, clone size, J gene, CDR3 DNA, CDR3 protein. D genes are given only for firm matches. The size field is filled for only some rows; it gives once, few, many or a size class.

V gene: TRBV14
D gene: .
clone size: .
J gene: TRBJ2-7
CDR3 DNA: TGTGCCAGCAGCCAAGATGAGGCCCTGCCCTACGAGCAGTACTTC
CDR3 protein: CASSQDEALPYEQYF

V gene: TRBV5-1
D gene: TRBD1
clone size: .
J gene: TRBJ1-1
CDR3 DNA: TGCGCCAGCAGCTCCGGGACAGGGGGATCTGAAGCTTTCTTT
CDR3 protein: CASSSGTGGSEAFF

V gene: TRBV19
D gene: TRBD1
clone size: .
J gene: TRBJ2-5
CDR3 DNA: TGTGCCAGTAGTATGTCGGACAGGGGGTCAGCTTTTCAAGAGACCCAGTACTTC
CDR3 protein: CASSMSDRGSAFQETQYF

V gene: TRBV13
D gene: .
clone size: .
J gene: TRBJ1-1
CDR3 DNA: TGTGCCAGCAGCTCATGGAGGCAGGGAGGCACTGAAGCTTTCTTT
CDR3 protein: CASSSWRQGGTEAFF

V gene: TRBV27
D gene: .
clone size: few
J gene: TRBJ2-1
CDR3 DNA: TGTGCCAGCAGTTTGGGGGGCCCAAATGAGCAGTTCTTC
CDR3 protein: CASSLGGPNEQFF

V gene: TRBV29-1
D gene: TRBD1
clone size: .
J gene: TRBJ1-2
CDR3 DNA: TGCAGCGGCCGACAGGGGACTTATGGCTACACCTTC
CDR3 protein: CSGRQGTYGYTF

V gene: TRBV4-3
D gene: TRBD1
clone size: .
J gene: TRBJ1-2
CDR3 DNA: TGCGCCAGCAGCCAAGCGCCCGGGACAGGGGGCGGAAACTATGGCTACACCTTC
CDR3 protein: CASSQAPGTGGGNYGYTF

V gene: TRBV7-3
D gene: TRBD1
clone size: .
J gene: TRBJ2-3
CDR3 DNA: TGTGCCAGCGCCTCACCAGGGGGCAGCCCAGATACGCAGTATTTT
CDR3 protein: CASASPGGSPDTQYF

V gene: TRBV2
D gene: TRBD1
clone size: few
J gene: TRBJ1-1
CDR3 DNA: TGTGCCAGTCAACAGGGGATGAACACTGAAGCTTTCTTT
CDR3 protein: CASQQGMNTEAFF

V gene: TRBV29-1
D gene: .
clone size: .
J gene: TRBJ1-2
CDR3 DNA: TGCAGCGCCCTGACAGGATCTAACTATGGCTACACCTTC
CDR3 protein: CSALTGSNYGYTF

V gene: TRBV6-1
D gene: TRBD1
clone size: .
J gene: TRBJ2-6
CDR3 DNA: TGTGCCAGCAGTGGGGGGACAGGGAAGGCCCGCTCTGGGGCCAACGTCCTGACTTTC
CDR3 protein: CASSGGTGKARSGANVLTF

V gene: TRBV10-3
D gene: TRBD1
clone size: once
J gene: TRBJ2-7
CDR3 DNA: TGTGCCATCAGGGGGACAGGGCGTGTGGGAGACGAGCAGTACTTC
CDR3 protein: CAIRGTGRVGDEQYF

V gene: TRBV6-5
D gene: .
clone size: .
J gene: TRBJ1-1
CDR3 DNA: TGTGCCAGCAGTTACTCAGGGGATAGGTACACTGAAGCTTTCTTT
CDR3 protein: CASSYSGDRYTEAFF

V gene: TRBV18
D gene: .
clone size: .
J gene: TRBJ1-3
CDR3 DNA: TGTGCCAGCTCTCCGGACAGTTTGGGCTCTGGAAACACCATATATTTT
CDR3 protein: CASSPDSLGSGNTIYF

V gene: TRBV18
D gene: TRBD1
clone size: medium-sized
J gene: TRBJ1-4
CDR3 DNA: TGTGCCAGCTCATCGTCACAGGGGGCACAAATAACTACGGGTGAAAAACTGTTTTTT
CDR3 protein: CASSSSQGAQITTGEKLFF

V gene: TRBV6-1
D gene: .
clone size: .
J gene: TRBJ1-2
CDR3 DNA: TGTGCCAGCAGTGTGGGGCAGGGCTATGGCTACACCTTC
CDR3 protein: CASSVGQGYGYTF

V gene: TRBV10-3
D gene: .
clone size: few
J gene: TRBJ2-2
CDR3 DNA: TGTGCCATCAGTGACTCGAGGACAGCGAACACCGGGGAGCTGTTTTTT
CDR3 protein: CAISDSRTANTGELFF

V gene: TRBV27
D gene: .
clone size: .
J gene: TRBJ2-3
CDR3 DNA: TGTGCCAGCAGTCCCCGGACAGATACGCAGTATTTT
CDR3 protein: CASSPRTDTQYF

V gene: TRBV13
D gene: TRBD2
clone size: .
J gene: TRBJ2-1
CDR3 DNA: TGTGCCAGCAGCTTAGCAGCGGGAGGGCGGGGGGACAATGAGCAGTTCTTC
CDR3 protein: CASSLAAGGRGDNEQFF

V gene: TRBV10-2
D gene: .
clone size: once
J gene: TRBJ1-1
CDR3 DNA: TGCGCCAGCAGTGGAATAGGTTATGGAATGAACACTGAAGCTTTCTTT
CDR3 protein: CASSGIGYGMNTEAFF

V gene: TRBV18
D gene: TRBD1
clone size: once
J gene: TRBJ1-4
CDR3 DNA: TGTGCCAGCTCACCACGGGACAGATCTAATGAAAAACTGTTTTTT
CDR3 protein: CASSPRDRSNEKLFF

V gene: TRBV5-4
D gene: TRBD2
clone size: .
J gene: TRBJ2-1
CDR3 DNA: TGTGCCAGCAGCTCTAGCGGGAGGGCCGAGAATGAGCAGTTCTTC
CDR3 protein: CASSSSGRAENEQFF

V gene: TRBV6-1
D gene: .
clone size: few
J gene: TRBJ1-1
CDR3 DNA: TGTGCCAGTCTCGCGACCGGGGGGGTCACTGAAGCTTTCTTT
CDR3 protein: CASLATGGVTEAFF